This T cell receptor (beta chain) came from a study of technical replicates of blood from several donors. CDR1 and CDR2 from the germline V gene are SEHNR and FQNEAQ (reference sequence). The CDR3 has 16 amino acids. With 5 bases clipped from V and 2 bases from J, the junction kept 6 bases outside the gene matches. Clones were read by immunoSEQ multiplex PCR, and TCRdb kept only the in-frame ones, dropping some. The sample shows 82,000 or so clones, 96% of them seen only once. Sequenced sample: T cells isolated from PBMCs. This TCR derives from a human donor in good health. The chain links TRBV7-9 to TRBJ2-3; 11 bases agree with TRBD2. This chain's CDR3 is CASSPGLAVITDTQYF. CDR3 nucleotide sequence: TGTGCCAGCAGCCCGGGACTAGCGGTAATCACAGATACGCAGTATTTT.